Listed below are T cell receptor beta chains from one sample, sequenced in a study of blood T cells in healthy people across ages. TCRdb re-analysed the 5' RACE reads in MiXCR, keeping a single row per CDR3 protein. The table lists 650,000 to 1,000,000 distinct CDR3 sequences, 36% of them singletons. The source material was blood. Receptors were obtained from a man younger than 35 in good health. CDR3s include the opening cysteine and the closing phenylalanine or tryptophan. The D gene is left open where the match is weak. A row's size may be missing; if present it is once, few, many or a size class.

d_gene	v_gene	abundance	j_gene	len	CDR3nt	CDR3aa
TRBD1	TRBV20-1	-	TRBJ1-1	13	TGCAGCGGGTCCAGACAGGGGGGGGCTGAAGCTTTCTTT	CSGSRQGGAEAFF
-	TRBV20-1	few	TRBJ2-5	14	TGCAGTGCTAGAGATGTGACAGCCCAAGAGACCCAGTACTTC	CSARDVTAQETQYF
-	TRBV2	-	TRBJ1-2	12	TGTGCCAGCAGTGAAGCCCCAGGGGACTACACCTTC	CASSEAPGDYTF
TRBD1	TRBV29-1	many	TRBJ2-7	14	TGCAGCGTTGACGCGACAGGGGGCGGGTACGAGCAGTACTTC	CSVDATGGGYEQYF
-	TRBV4-2	-	TRBJ1-5	16	TGTGCCAGCAGCCAAGATAGGACCTCCCTAAATCAGCCCCAGCATTTT	CASSQDRTSLNQPQHF
-	TRBV20-1	-	TRBJ2-2	13	TGCAGTGCTAAGGAGACGAACACCGGGGAGCTGTTTTTT	CSAKETNTGELFF
-	TRBV29-1	many	TRBJ2-3	11	TGCAGCGGGGGGGGCACAGATACGCAGTATTTT	CSGGGTDTQYF
TRBD2	TRBV12-3/TRBV12-4	-	TRBJ2-1	15	TGTGCCAGCAGCCCGGGACTAGCGGGGATTGGTGAGCAGTTCTTC	CASSPGLAGIGEQFF
TRBD1	TRBV5-5	-	TRBJ2-7	19	TGTGCCAGCAGCTTTCGACAGGGGGCCACCCAAAGGAGCTCCTACGAGCAGTACTTC	CASSFRQGATQRSSYEQYF
-	TRBV21-1	-	TRBJ2-3	17	TGTGCCAGCAGCAAAGGAAGAGGGGGGCGCGGGTTAGATACGCAGTATTTT	CASSKGRGGRGLDTQYF
-	TRBV7-2	many	TRBJ2-4	15	TGTGCCAGCAGCGCAGGGGTATTAGCCAAAAACATTCAGTACTTC	CASSAGVLAKNIQYF
TRBD2	TRBV9	once	TRBJ2-3	16	TGTGCCAGCAGCGTAGGGAGTAGCGGGAGCACAGATACGCAGTATTTT	CASSVGSSGSTDTQYF